These 25 T cell receptor beta chains were sequenced from one sample in a study of OX40 agonist ivuxolimab in advanced cancers. The protocol was immunoSEQ multiplex PCR, while the TCRdb copy is restricted to in-frame clones and leaves out a portion. The sample includes around 60,000 clones, around 84% of them seen just once. This specimen consisted of CD4+ or CD8+ T cells sorted from blood, obtained in a trial of the OX40 agonist ivuxolimab. All receptors come from an adult with an advanced solid tumor such as melanoma, head and neck, liver or kidney cancer.

The chain is built from TRBV30 and TRBJ2-7; 9 bases match TRBD2. The V segment lost 2 bases and the J segment 2 bases; nucleotides outside the gene matches: 10. This CDR3 contains 16 residues. Germline CDR1 and CDR2: GTSNPN and SVGIG (reference sequence). The CDR3 sequence: CAWSPRASGATYEQYF. CDR3 coding DNA: TGTGCCTGGAGTCCTCGGGCTAGCGGGGCTACCTACGAGCAGTACTTC. Based on the CDR3 plus reference TRBV30 and TRBJ2-7, the full variable domain is SQTIHQWPATLVQPVGSPLSLECTVEGTSNPNLYWYRQAAGRGLQLLFYSVGIGQISSEVPQNLSASRPQDRQFILSSKKLLLSDSGFYLCAWSPRASGATYEQYFGPGTRLTVT.

The J gene is TRBJ1-1, the V gene TRBV6-1; weak D call: TRBD1 (5 bases). V lost 1 base and J 2 bases, leaving 8 bases between the germline ends. The germline CDR1 and CDR2 sequences are MNHNS and SASEGT. CDR3 length equals 14 residues. The CDR3 DNA sequence: TGTGCCAGCAGTGAAGGGACATTAAACACTGAAGCTTTCTTT. Its translation: CASSEGTLNTEAFF.

The rearrangement joins TRBV27 to TRBJ1-2; D gene uncertain. Trimming removed 6 bases from V and 3 bases from J, with 17 bases in between. Germline CDR1 and CDR2: MNHEY and SMNVEV (reference sequence). This CDR3 spans 15 amino acids. The CDR3: CASRAFDGSDYGYTF. CDR3 coding DNA: TGTGCCAGCAGGGCATTTGACGGGAGCGACTATGGCTACACCTTC.

This clone was counted a few times. The chain is built from TRBV11-2 and TRBJ2-7, with 9 bases matching TRBD2. The V segment lost 3 bases and the J segment 6 bases; nucleotides outside the gene matches: 6. The CDR3 is 14 amino acids. Germline V gene sequence: CDR1 SGHAT, CDR2 FQNNGV. CDR3 sequence reads: CASSFLAGLGEQYF. CDR3 sequence (DNA): TGTGCCAGCAGCTTTCTAGCGGGGTTGGGCGAGCAGTACTTC.

The chain has TRBV7-6 and TRBJ1-6; 9 bases are shared with TRBD1. V dropped 5 bases and J dropped 6; count of bases not matched to a gene: 5. CDR3 size: 15 residues. Germline V gives CDR1 SGHVS, CDR2 FNYEAQ. CDR3 coding DNA: TGTGCCAGCAGCAGCCGACAGGGGGGTAATTCACCCCTCCACTTT. This encodes CASSSRQGGNSPLHF.

The gene calls are TRBV28 and TRBJ2-7, with TRBD1 matching over 7 bases. V shed 11 bases, J shed 4 bases, and the junction held 14 bases outside the gene matches. Germline CDR1 reads MDHEN; CDR2 reads SYDVKM. The CDR3 covers 14 residues. The CDR3 nucleotides are TGTGCCCGAACAGGGGCGCAACCACAATACGAGCAGTACTTC. Translation: CARTGAQPQYEQYF. The variable domain in full, with the rest retrieved from reference TRBV28 and TRBJ2-7, is DVKVTQSSRYLVKRTGEKVFLECVQDMDHENMFWYRQDPGLGLRLIYFSYDVKMKEKGDIPEGYSVSREKKERFSLILESASTNQTSMYLCARTGAQPQYEQYFGPGTRLTVT.

The chain couples TRBV7-6 to TRBJ1-1; no clear D. V lost 1 base and J lost 5, with 2 bases in between. This CDR3 region has 11 residues. Germline V CDR1 and CDR2: SGHVS, FNYEAQ. The CDR3 region is CASSLGTEAFF. DNA of the CDR3: TGTGCCAGCAGCTTAGGGACTGAAGCTTTCTTT.

V gene TRBV10-3 combines with J gene TRBJ2-2; a weak D match, TRBD1 (6 bases). The CDR3 loop spans 15 amino acids. V shed 6 bases and J shed 0 bases, with 11 bases lying between them. CDR1 is ENHRY, CDR2 SYGVKD, per germline. The CDR3 sequence is CAIRDSPPNTGELFF. CDR3 nucleotide sequence: TGTGCCATCAGGGACAGCCCCCCGAACACCGGGGAGCTGTTTTTT.

The chain recombines TRBV25-1 with TRBJ1-1, with TRBD1 identical over 10 bases. J lost 8 bases, V lost 6 bases, and 12 bases had no gene match. Germline loops: CDR1 MGHDK, CDR2 SYGVNS. The CDR3 has 15 amino acids. The CDR3 coding sequence is TGTGCCAGCAGACTTGGGACAGGGGATAGAACAGAAGCTTTCTTT. It yields the protein CASRLGTGDRTEAFF. Filled out from reference TRBV25-1 and TRBJ1-1, the complete variable domain reads EADIYQTPRYLVIGTGKKITLECSQTMGHDKMYWYQQDPGMELHLIHYSYGVNSTEKGDLSSESTVSRIRTEHFPLTLESARPSHTSQYLCASRLGTGDRTEAFFGQGTRLTVV.

This clone was seen a handful of times. V is TRBV19 and J is TRBJ1-1; 9 bases agree with TRBD1. The V segment lost 3 bases and the J segment 10 bases; nucleotides outside the gene matches: 9. From germline, CDR1 is LNHDA and CDR2 SQIVND (reference sequence). This CDR3 has 14 residues. CDR3 in amino acids: CASSILGQGFTAFF. The DNA for the CDR3 is TGTGCCAGTAGTATCCTCGGACAGGGGTTTACAGCTTTCTTT.

This clone was detected a few times. V is TRBV19 and J is TRBJ2-2; D unresolved. Germline CDR1 is LNHDA and CDR2 is SQIVND (reference sequence). The CDR3 runs 13 residues. Trimming left V 9 bases short and J 0 bases short, with 8 bases between. The CDR3 DNA sequence: TGTGCCAGCCCCAGTCCGAACACCGGGGAGCTGTTTTTT. Amino acids: CASPSPNTGELFF.

The chain couples TRBV6-1 to TRBJ1-2, with D unclear. The V gene's germline CDR1 is MNHNS and CDR2 SASEGT. The CDR3 totals 14 residues. V lost 1 base and J 8 bases, leaving 14 bases between the germline ends. In DNA form, the CDR3 reads TGTGCCAGCAGTGAAGGGGCGCCCCTGAGGGGCTACACCTTC. This sequence encodes CASSEGAPLRGYTF.

The V gene is TRBV7-3, the J gene TRBJ2-1; 9 positions match TRBD2. With V trimmed by 5 bases and J by 8 bases, 10 bases remained unmatched. The CDR3 is 15 amino acids. From germline, CDR1 is SGHTA and CDR2 FQGTGA. CDR3 bases: TGTGCCAGCAGCCCGCCGGGACTAGCATTCGATGAGCAGTTCTTC. As protein: CASSPPGLAFDEQFF.

This clone showed up just once. The chain links TRBV5-6 to TRBJ1-2; possible D gene TRBD1, 5 bases. The CDR3 loop spans 12 amino acids. Germline CDR1 SGHDT, CDR2 YYEEEE. Trimming cost V 1 base and J 5 bases, with 6 bases left between them. CDR3 loop: CASSLTGYGYTF. The CDR3 region has the DNA TGTGCCAGCAGCTTGACAGGATATGGCTACACCTTC.

This clone was seen once. CDR3 sequence: CASRRETQYF. The CDR3 DNA sequence: TGTGCCAGCCGGCGAGAGACCCAGTACTTC. V and J are TRBV21-1 and TRBJ2-5. TRBV21-1 is a listed pseudogene. CDR3 length equals 10 residues.

The gene calls are TRBV7-6 and TRBJ2-5; the D is unclear. Trimming left V 0 bases short and J 5 bases short, with 22 bases between. This CDR3 region has 18 residues. Germline V lookup: CDR1 SGHVS, CDR2 FNYEAQ. The CDR3 coding sequence is TGTGCCAGCAGCTTAGCTCCCAGTAGTCTTCCAGGCCGGGAGACCCAGTACTTC. It is translated as CASSLAPSSLPGRETQYF. Supplemented by reference TRBV7-6 and TRBJ2-5, the full variable domain reads GAGVSQSPRYKVTKRGQDVALRCDPISGHVSLYWYRQALGQGPEFLTYFNYEAQQDKSGLPNDRFSAERPEGSISTLTIQRTEQRDSAMYRCASSLAPSSLPGRETQYFGPGTRLLVL.

The rearrangement links TRBV10-2 to TRBJ2-7, with 10 bases aligning to TRBD2. The CDR3 runs 14 residues. Germline assignment: CDR1 WSHSY and CDR2 SAAADI. With V trimmed by 3 bases and J by 4 bases, 3 bases remained unmatched. The CDR3: CASSDGTSVYEQYF. CDR3 in DNA: TGCGCCAGCAGTGACGGGACTAGCGTTTACGAGCAGTACTTC.

The rearrangement joins TRBV6-4 to TRBJ1-2, with TRBD1 identical over 8 bases. This CDR3 comprises 16 residues. Trimming removed 0 bases from V and 5 bases from J; junction bases left unmatched: 8. The germline V gene encodes CDR1 MRHNA and CDR2 SNTAGT. For the CDR3, the DNA is TGTGCCAGCAGTGACTCGTCCAGACAGGGGCATTATGGCTACACCTTC. Protein: CASSDSSRQGHYGYTF.

The rearrangement joins TRBV27 to TRBJ2-1; D is undetermined. This CDR3 spans 16 amino acids. Looked up from germline, CDR1 is MNHEY and CDR2 is SMNVEV (reference sequence). The ends were cut back, 3 bases at V and 5 bases at J, with 17 bases in the middle. The CDR3 DNA follows: TGTGCCAGCAGTTTTGCCCGGGCATCTAAAAACAATGAGCAGTTCTTC. This codes for CASSFARASKNNEQFF.

The CDR3 coding sequence is TGTGCCAGTAGGCCCTGGGGGGGCGCGGATACGCAGTATTTT. It is translated as CASRPWGGADTQYF. The chain links TRBV19 to TRBJ2-3; D is possibly TRBD2 (7 bases). This CDR3 is built from 14 residues. Germline V gives CDR1 LNHDA, CDR2 SQIVND (reference sequence). V lost 6 bases, J lost 6 bases, and 16 bases lay in between. Filled out from reference TRBV19 and TRBJ2-3, the complete variable domain reads DGGITQSPKYLFRKEGQNVTLSCEQNLNHDAMYWYRQDPGQGLRLIYYSQIVNDFQKGDIAEGYSVSREKKESFPLTVTSAQKNPTAFYLCASRPWGGADTQYFGPGTRLTVL.

The chain has TRBV30 and TRBJ1-1; 9 bases are a match to TRBD1. Germline V gives CDR1 GTSNPN, CDR2 SVGIG (reference sequence). Germline trimming cut 2 bases from V and 6 bases from J; bases unmatched to any gene: 10. The CDR3 has 15 amino acids. Here the CDR3 reads CAWSHHTGGFAEAFF. Written as DNA, the CDR3 is TGTGCCTGGAGTCACCATACAGGGGGCTTCGCTGAAGCTTTCTTT.

The genes are TRBV10-3 and TRBJ2-1, with 7 bases fitting TRBD1. The length of the CDR3 is 15 residues. The trim removed 6 bases at V and 0 bases at J, leaving 5 bases unmatched. CDR1 is ENHRY and CDR2 is SYGVKD in the germline V gene. Written as DNA, the CDR3 is TGTGCCATCAGCGTCCCAGGGGGCTCCTACAATGAGCAGTTCTTC. This sequence encodes CAISVPGGSYNEQFF.

The chain carries TRBV7-8 and TRBJ2-6; D is possibly TRBD1 or TRBD2 (6 bases each). The V and J ends lost 7 bases and 4 bases respectively, with 17 bases between them. The length of the CDR3 is 16 residues. CDR1 is SGHVS, CDR2 FQNEAQ, per germline. CDR3 sequence (DNA): TGTGCCAGCACCGAGGGGTTGGGGGGCGGGGCCAACGTCCTGACTTTC. Amino acid sequence: CASTEGLGGGANVLTF. Full variable domain (rest looked up from reference TRBV7-8 and TRBJ2-6): GAGVSQSPRYKVAKRGQDVALRCDPISGHVSLFWYQQALGQGPEFLTYFQNEAQLDKSGLPSDRFFAERPEGSVSTLKIQRTQQEDSAVYLCASTEGLGGGANVLTFGAGSRLTVL.

V usage is TRBV8-2 and J usage is TRBJ2-6; the listed D gene, TRBD1, was not tested against the DNA. TRBV8-2 is recorded as a pseudogene. The length of the CDR3 is 15 residues. The DNA of the CDR3 is TGTGGCATGGTAATAACACAAAGTCGGGCCAACGTCCTGACTTTC. Protein sequence: CGMVITQSRANVLTF.

The chain joins TRBV28 to TRBJ2-1; 9 bases map to TRBD2. Germline loops: CDR1 MDHEN, CDR2 SYDVKM. V shed 7 bases, J shed 5 bases, and the junction held 3 bases outside the gene matches. CDR3 length: 13 amino acids. The CDR3 DNA reads TGTGCCAGCACAGGGACTAGCCACAATGAGCAGTTCTTC. Residues: CASTGTSHNEQFF.